The entry below gives a single TCR beta chain sequence along with its context. What it binds is not known. Samples came from healthy bone marrow donors. This sample stems from a study of cytomegalovirus exposure and HLA in healthy donors. The CDR3 runs 13 residues. V was clipped by 4 bases and J by 6 bases, with 12 bases between them. Germline values: CDR1 LNHDA, CDR2 SQIVND (reference sequence). Study findings and constraints: Reports indicate that TCR beta sequences accurately predicted the HLA-A and HLA-B alleles of most subjects.

Primers for the PCR totalled 60 Vbeta and 13 Jbeta. Clones were sequenced by immunoSEQ multiplex PCR, and TCRdb holds only the in-frame ones, with some missing. The sample lists about 160,000 clones, around 83% occurring once. The chain carries TRBV19 and TRBJ1-1; possibly TRBD1 for D (6 bases). The TCR sequence derives from a male donor in good health and CMV-seropositive. The sequencing input was PBMCs. CDR3 sequence reads: CASSNRAGAEAFF. CDR3 bases: TGTGCCAGTAGTAACAGGGCGGGGGCTGAAGCTTTCTTT.